This T cell receptor beta chain was captured by sequencing in a study of blood T cell repertoires in COVID-19. In the study overall: COVID-19 samples, acute and convalescent, were from the United States, Italy and Spain.

The data were produced by immunoSEQ multiplex PCR, yet TCRdb's version contains in-frame clones alone and is incomplete. The profile shows 85,000 to 120,000 clones, about 80% of them singletons. This receptor was obtained from a woman in her sixties with acute or convalescent COVID-19. The sequenced material came from peripheral blood.

CDR3 DNA sequence: TGTGCCAGCAGCTTGTGGGCTGATCAGCCCCAGCATTTT. It codes for CASSLWADQPQHF. V usage is TRBV5-6 and J usage is TRBJ1-5; D is uncertain. The CDR3 is 13 amino acids. The V end was cut by 1 base, the J end by 5 bases, with 7 bases between. Germline CDR1 and CDR2: SGHDT and YYEEEE.